Listed below are T cell receptor beta chains from one sample, sequenced in a study of blood T cell repertoires in COVID-19. Only in-frame clones appear in the TCRdb table, and some are missing; sequencing was by immunoSEQ multiplex PCR. The sample consists of approximately 100,000 clones, around 89% of them appearing once. Sequenced: peripheral blood. Receptor source: a human donor with acute or convalescent COVID-19. The donor label of this sample is uncertain. Each CDR3 is given with its conserved first and last residue. Each record gives: clone size, CDR3 length, J gene, V gene, CDR3 protein. Rows give clone size only sometimes, using once, few, many, or a class for an expanded clone.

.,15,TRBJ1-1,TRBV28,CASTHAGTGNTEAFF
.,16,TRBJ2-5,TRBV6-5,CASSYSGRGHQETQYF
.,14,TRBJ2-7,TRBV5-4,CASSWTSGSYEQYF
.,15,TRBJ1-4,TRBV27,CASSFQPGTNEKLFF
.,14,TRBJ2-1,TRBV5-4,CASSLETNYNEQFF
.,14,TRBJ1-2,TRBV27,CASRPSQRVYGYTF
.,15,TRBJ2-3,TRBV28,CASSLYRGFTDTQYF
.,15,TRBJ2-2,TRBV6-5,CASSYSSRFTGELFF
.,14,TRBJ2-5,TRBV2,CASSEDRYQETQYF
.,14,TRBJ2-1,TRBV30,CAWSVSGGANEQFF
.,14,TRBJ2-1,TRBV6-5,CASKRDPNYNEQFF
once,15,TRBJ2-7,TRBV6-2/TRBV6-3,CASSPLQGWAYEQYF
.,15,TRBJ1-2,TRBV5-6,CASSGTGGLNYGYTF
.,13,TRBJ2-1,TRBV12-3/TRBV12-4,CASRSHTSDEQFF
.,19,TRBJ1-4,TRBV7-6,CASSLAGAGQEVPNEKLFF
.,14,TRBJ2-7,TRBV19,CASSSYSGTYEQYF
few,15,TRBJ1-5,TRBV28,CASSTGTRGNQPQHF
.,14,TRBJ1-2,TRBV28,CASAGREINYGYTF
.,13,TRBJ2-5,TRBV6-2/TRBV6-3,CASSYSRQETQYF
.,13,TRBJ1-2,TRBV6-2/TRBV6-3,CASSLAGGYGYTF
.,16,TRBJ2-1,TRBV7-2,CASSLGSGESYNEQFF
.,16,TRBJ2-1,TRBV7-9,CASSFSGREGYNEQFF
.,17,TRBJ2-2,TRBV25-1,CASSEFNAGVNTGELFF
.,16,TRBJ2-5,TRBV27,CASSLRGGAPRETQYF
.,13,TRBJ1-5,TRBV19,CASRGQGNQPQHF
once,12,TRBJ2-7,TRBV5-4,CASSSDRYEQYF
once,16,TRBJ2-6,TRBV25-1,CASSDTGPSGANVLTF